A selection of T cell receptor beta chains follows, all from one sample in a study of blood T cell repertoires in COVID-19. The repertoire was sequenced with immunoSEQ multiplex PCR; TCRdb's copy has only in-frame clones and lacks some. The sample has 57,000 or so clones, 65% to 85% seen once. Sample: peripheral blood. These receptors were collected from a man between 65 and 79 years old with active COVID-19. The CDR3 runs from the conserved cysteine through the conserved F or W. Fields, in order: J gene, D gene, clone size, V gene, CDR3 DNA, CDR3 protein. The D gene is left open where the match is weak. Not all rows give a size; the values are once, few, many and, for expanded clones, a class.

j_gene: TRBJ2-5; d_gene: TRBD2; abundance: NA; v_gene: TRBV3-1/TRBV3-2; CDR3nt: TGTGCCAGCAGCACCCGGACTAGCGGGAGGGAGACCCAGTACTTC; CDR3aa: CASSTRTSGRETQYF
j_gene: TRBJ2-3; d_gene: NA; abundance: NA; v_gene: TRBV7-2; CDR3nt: TGTGCCAGCAGCCAAAGGGGGTCAGATACGCAGTATTTT; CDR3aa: CASSQRGSDTQYF
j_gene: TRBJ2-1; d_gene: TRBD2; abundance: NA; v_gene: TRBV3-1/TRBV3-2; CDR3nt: TGTGCCAGCAGCCAGGCCGGGACTATTAATGAGCAGTTCTTC; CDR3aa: CASSQAGTINEQFF
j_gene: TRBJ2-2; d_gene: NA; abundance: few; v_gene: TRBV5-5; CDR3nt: TGTGCCAGCAGCTTGGCGGCAGGGCGCACCGGGGAGCTGTTTTTT; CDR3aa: CASSLAAGRTGELFF
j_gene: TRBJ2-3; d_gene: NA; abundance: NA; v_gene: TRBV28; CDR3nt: TGTGCCAGCAGTTTACGAGCGGGAGATACGCAGTATTTT; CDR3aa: CASSLRAGDTQYF
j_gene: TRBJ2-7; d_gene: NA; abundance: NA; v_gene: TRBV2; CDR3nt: TGTGCCAGCCGGCTTGGCAGGGGCGAGCAGTACTTC; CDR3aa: CASRLGRGEQYF
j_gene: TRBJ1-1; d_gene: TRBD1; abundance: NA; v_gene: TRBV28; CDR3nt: TGTGCCAGCAGTTTACTATCACAGGGGAGGACTGAAGCTTTCTTT; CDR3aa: CASSLLSQGRTEAFF
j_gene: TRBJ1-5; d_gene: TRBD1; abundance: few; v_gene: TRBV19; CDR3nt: TGTGCCAGTAGTAAGACAGGGAGTGGCCATAGCAATCAGCCCCAGCATTTT; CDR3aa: CASSKTGSGHSNQPQHF
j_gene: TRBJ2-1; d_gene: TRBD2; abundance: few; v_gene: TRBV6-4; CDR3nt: TGTGCCAGCAGTGTACCCCAAGGTGGGCTAGCGGGACCCTACAATGAGCAGTTCTTC; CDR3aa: CASSVPQGGLAGPYNEQFF
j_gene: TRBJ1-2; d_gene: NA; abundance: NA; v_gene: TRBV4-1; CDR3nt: TGCGCCAGCAGCCAAGATAGAGGCCGGGGGGGACTTAACTATGGCTACACCTTC; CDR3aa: CASSQDRGRGGLNYGYTF
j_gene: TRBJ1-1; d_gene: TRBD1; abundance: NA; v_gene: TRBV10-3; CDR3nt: TGTGCCAGCTCCTCTTTTACAGGGGAGGCTTTCTTT; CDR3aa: CASSSFTGEAFF
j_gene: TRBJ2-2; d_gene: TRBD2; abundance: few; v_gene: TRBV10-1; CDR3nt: TGCGCCAGCAGTGAGTTTGAAGCGGGAGGGCATGACACCGGGGAGCTGTTTTTT; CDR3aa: CASSEFEAGGHDTGELFF
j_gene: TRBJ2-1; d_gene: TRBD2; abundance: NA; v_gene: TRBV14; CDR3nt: TGTGCCAGCAGCCAAGCCCTAGGACTAGCGGGACCCAATGAGCAGTTCTTC; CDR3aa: CASSQALGLAGPNEQFF
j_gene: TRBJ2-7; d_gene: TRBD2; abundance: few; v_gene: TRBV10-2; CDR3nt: TGCGCCAGCAAACTAGCGGGAAACAACGAGCAGTACTTC; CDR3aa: CASKLAGNNEQYF
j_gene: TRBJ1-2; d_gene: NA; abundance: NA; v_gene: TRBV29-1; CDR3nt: TGCAGCGTTGGGGCCTCCAACTATGGCTACACCTTC; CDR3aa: CSVGASNYGYTF
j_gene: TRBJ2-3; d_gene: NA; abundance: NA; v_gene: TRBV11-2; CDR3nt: TGTGCCAGCAGCTTGGTGGCGGGAAGCACAGATACGCAGTATTTT; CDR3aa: CASSLVAGSTDTQYF
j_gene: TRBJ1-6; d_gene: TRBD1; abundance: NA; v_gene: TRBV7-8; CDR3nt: TGTGCCAGCAGCTTATGGGAGGGGACAGGGAATTCACCCCTCCACTTT; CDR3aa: CASSLWEGTGNSPLHF
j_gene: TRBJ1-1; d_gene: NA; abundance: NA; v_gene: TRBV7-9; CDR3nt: TGTGCCAGCAGCCCCCGGGGGACGATGAACACTGAAGCTTTCTTT; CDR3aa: CASSPRGTMNTEAFF
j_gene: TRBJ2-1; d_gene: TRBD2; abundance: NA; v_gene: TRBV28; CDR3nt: TGTGCCAGCAGTTCCCAGCTAGCGGGTACCTACAATGAGCAGTTCTTC; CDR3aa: CASSSQLAGTYNEQFF
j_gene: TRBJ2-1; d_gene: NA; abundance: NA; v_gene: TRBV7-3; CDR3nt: TGTGCCAGCAGCCCCACGGGGAGGAGGGGCAATGAGCAGTTCTTC; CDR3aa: CASSPTGRRGNEQFF
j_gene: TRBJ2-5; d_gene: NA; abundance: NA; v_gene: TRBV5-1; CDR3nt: TGCGCCAGCAGCTTGGCTAGTCGGGAGACCCAGTACTTC; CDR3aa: CASSLASRETQYF
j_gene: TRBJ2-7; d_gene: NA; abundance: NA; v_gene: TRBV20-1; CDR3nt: TGCAGTGCTTCCGAACTTTACGAGCAGTACTTC; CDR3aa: CSASELYEQYF
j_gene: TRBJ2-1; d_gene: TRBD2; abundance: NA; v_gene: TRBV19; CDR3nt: TGTGCCAGTAGTAGGACTAGCGGGGGCTCCTACAATGAGCAGTTCTTC; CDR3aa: CASSRTSGGSYNEQFF
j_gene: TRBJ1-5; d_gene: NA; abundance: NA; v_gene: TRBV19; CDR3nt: TGTGCCAGTAGTAGAGCGAATAGCAATCAGCCCCAGCATTTT; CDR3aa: CASSRANSNQPQHF
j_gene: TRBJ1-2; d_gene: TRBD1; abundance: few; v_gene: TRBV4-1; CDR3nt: TGCGCCAGCAGCCAAGCTTCAGACAGGGGGGTAGCTAACTATGGCTACACCTTC; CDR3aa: CASSQASDRGVANYGYTF
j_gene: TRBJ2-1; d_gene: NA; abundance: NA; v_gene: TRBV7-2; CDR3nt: TGTGCCAGCAGCTTAGCGGGGGGATGGGATGAGCAGTTCTTC; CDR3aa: CASSLAGGWDEQFF
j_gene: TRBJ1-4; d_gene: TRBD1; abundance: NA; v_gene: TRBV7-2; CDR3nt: TGTGCCAGCAGCAGGACAGGGGGTTATGAAAAACTGTTTTTT; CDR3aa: CASSRTGGYEKLFF
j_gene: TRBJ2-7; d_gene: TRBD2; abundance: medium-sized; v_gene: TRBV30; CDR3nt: TGTGCCGGAATCCATAGCGGGAGGGCCAACGAGCAGTACTTC; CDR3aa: CAGIHSGRANEQYF
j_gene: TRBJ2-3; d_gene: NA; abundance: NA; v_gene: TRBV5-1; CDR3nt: TGCGCCAGCAGCTTGAATCCCGGAGGCACAGATACGCAGTATTTT; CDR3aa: CASSLNPGGTDTQYF
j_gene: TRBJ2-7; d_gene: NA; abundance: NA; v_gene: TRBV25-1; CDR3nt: TGTGCCAGCAGGACCGGGACACCGAGATACGAGCAGTACTTC; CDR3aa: CASRTGTPRYEQYF
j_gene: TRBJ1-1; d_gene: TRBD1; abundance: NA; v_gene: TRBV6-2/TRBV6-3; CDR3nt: TGTGCCAGCAGTCACAGGGGTCGGGGCACTGAAGCTTTCTTT; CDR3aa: CASSHRGRGTEAFF
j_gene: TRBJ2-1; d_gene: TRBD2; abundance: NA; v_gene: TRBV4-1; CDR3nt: TGCGCCAGCAGCCGCCAAGGGCTCTTTCTAGCGGGAGGTGAGCAGTTCTTC; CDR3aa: CASSRQGLFLAGGEQFF
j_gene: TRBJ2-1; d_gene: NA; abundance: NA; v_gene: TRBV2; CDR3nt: TGTGCCAGCAGTTTTTTATCCACGGGGAATGAGCAGTTCTTC; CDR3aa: CASSFLSTGNEQFF
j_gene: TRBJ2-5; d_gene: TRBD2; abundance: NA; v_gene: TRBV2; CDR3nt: TGTGCCAGCAGTGAATGGGGGGGGGAGACCCAGTACTTC; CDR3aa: CASSEWGGETQYF